This TCR beta chain comes out of a study of OX40 agonist ivuxolimab in advanced cancers. Study context: Among those enrolled, mean age was about 63 years (range about 23 to 85) and about 79% were male. Under the entry rules, prior anti-PD-1, anti-PD-L1 or anti-CTLA-4 therapy was allowed, and 40% had some.

Measured with immunoSEQ multiplex PCR; TCRdb has only the in-frame clones, and not every one. Of approximately 50,000 clones listed, around nine tenths are singletons. The CDR3 is 18 residues long. The germline CDR1 and CDR2 sequences are LNHNV and YYDKDF (reference sequence). The germline V and J ends were trimmed by 0 bases and 0 bases, with 18 bases remaining between them. This TCR came from an adult with an advanced solid tumor such as melanoma, head and neck, liver or kidney cancer. The chain has TRBV15 and TRBJ2-7; D is possibly TRBD2 (6 bases). The material sequenced was CD4+ or CD8+ T cells sorted from blood, taken in a trial of the OX40 agonist ivuxolimab. DNA for the CDR3: TGTGCCACCAGCAGAGATCCCCAGAACTACGGGGGCTCCTACGAGCAGTACTTC. Residues: CATSRDPQNYGGSYEQYF. Using reference TRBV15 and TRBJ2-7 for the parts outside the CDR3, the full variable domain is DAMVIQNPRYQVTQFGKPVTLSCSQTLNHNVMYWYQQKSSQAPKLLFHYYDKDFNNEADTPDNFQSRRPNTSFCFLDIRSPGLGDTAMYLCATSRDPQNYGGSYEQYFGPGTRLTVT.